This T cell receptor beta chain appears in the sequencing data of a study of T cells expressing NK-cell markers. Study overall: Sequencing covered eight donors, seven HCMV-seropositive and one seronegative. Points from the study as a whole: Leadership of the CD3+CD56-NKG2C+ fraction also belonged to these clonotypes in several donors. Uncertainty persisted over the HCMV specificity of expanded NKG2C+ T cell clones.

There are 15 residues in the CDR3. Germline V gene lookup returns CDR1 SNHLY and CDR2 FYNNEI. Details on this clonotype: Its matching antigen is unknown.

Researchers built TCR beta cDNA using 5'RACE template switching with UMIs. TCRdb reworked the 5' RACE reads into one entry per CDR3 protein, no DNA. The table gives approximately 22,000 distinct CDR3 sequences; the top ten clones make up roughly 58% of it. The specimen sequenced was blood T cells: a sorted CD56 or NKG2C T cell subset, CD4+ or CD8+ T cells, or bulk PBMC T cells (not recorded which). This clonotype was obtained from a man aged 18 to 69 in good health. This rearrangement joins TRBV2 to TRBJ2-7; lacking DNA, the TRBD1 call made by TCRdb goes unchecked. The CDR3 spells CASKTGNIDSYEQYF. The full variable domain, with the rest looked up from reference TRBV2 and TRBJ2-7, is EPEVTQTPSHQVTQMGQEVILRCVPISNHLYFYWYRQILGQKVEFLVSFYNNEISEKSEIFDDQFSVERPDGSNFTLKIRSTKLEDSAMYFCASKTGNIDSYEQYFGPGTRLTVT.